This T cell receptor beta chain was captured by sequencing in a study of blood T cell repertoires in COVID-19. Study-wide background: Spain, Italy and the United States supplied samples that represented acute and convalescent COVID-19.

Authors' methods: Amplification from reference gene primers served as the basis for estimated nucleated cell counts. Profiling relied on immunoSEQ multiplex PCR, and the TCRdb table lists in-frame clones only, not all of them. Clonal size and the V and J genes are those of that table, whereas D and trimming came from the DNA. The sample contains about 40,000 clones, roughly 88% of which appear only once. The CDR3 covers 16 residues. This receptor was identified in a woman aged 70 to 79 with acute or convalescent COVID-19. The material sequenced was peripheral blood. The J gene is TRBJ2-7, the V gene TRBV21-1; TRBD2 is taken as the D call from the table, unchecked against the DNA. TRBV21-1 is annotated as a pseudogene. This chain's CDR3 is CASSGIAGKSSYEQYV. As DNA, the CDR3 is TGTGCCAGCAGCGGTATAGCGGGAAAGAGCTCCTACGAGCAGTACGTC.